The clone carrying this T cell receptor (beta chain) showed up just a few times. The antigen is not known. Generated by immunoSEQ multiplex PCR, the TCRdb table keeps only in-frame clones and is missing some. The sample records around 100,000 clones, roughly 86% being singletons. The sample comes from a study of T cell responses to AZD1222 COVID-19 vaccine. Second-dose groups at about 4 or about 12 weeks were pooled. The trim removed 6 bases at V and 2 bases at J, leaving 6 bases unmatched. The germline gives CDR1 LNHDA, CDR2 SQIVND (reference sequence). The CDR3 runs 15 residues. General study points: Close to half of all spike-specific TCRs reportedly target regions of the variants that are unmutated. Two AZD1222 doses significantly raised spike-specific TCR breadth and depth over controls.

The TCR originated in an adult who received the AZD1222 COVID-19 vaccine. The sequencing used peripheral blood, collected 28 days after the second AZD1222 dose. The V gene is TRBV19, the J gene TRBJ1-5; 8 positions match TRBD1. CDR3 sequence: CASSPGGVGNQPQHF. The CDR3 DNA sequence: TGTGCCAGTAGCCCAGGGGGCGTGGGCAATCAGCCCCAGCATTTT.